This TCR beta chain was identified during a study of memory CD4+ T cells and cytomegalovirus serostatus. As for the study in general: This sample comes from healthy Belgian adults, 9 CMV seropositive, 24 seronegative.

Germline V gene lookup returns CDR1 SNHLY and CDR2 FYNNEI. The V segment lost 4 bases and the J segment 8 bases; nucleotides outside the gene matches: 6. The CDR3 runs to 14 residues. Single viable CD3+CD4+CD8-CD45RO+ cells were sorted as the memory CD4+ T cells. The assay was immunoSEQ multiplex PCR, and TCRdb's table has in-frame clones only and misses some. The table shows more than 55,000 clones, with about 81% occurring only once. Sample: memory CD4+ T cells from blood. The TCR originated in an adult in good health and CMV-seronegative. The rearrangement joins TRBV2 to TRBJ2-1; 9 positions agree with TRBD1. CDR3 protein: CASSGGTGRYEQFF. Here the CDR3 DNA reads TGTGCCAGCAGTGGGGGGACAGGGAGGTATGAGCAGTTCTTC.